The 32 T cell receptor beta chains below come from one sample, sequenced in a study of cytomegalovirus exposure and HLA in healthy donors. TCRdb keeps only in-frame clones here, not all; method: immunoSEQ multiplex PCR. This sample has a few hundred thousand clones, with 65% to 90% found just once. Sequenced input: PBMCs. The source of these receptors is a young woman in good health and CMV-seronegative.

This chain connects TRBV18 to TRBJ1-6; the D gene is possibly TRBD1 (6 bases). The CDR3 length is 15 residues. V shed 5 bases and J shed 5 bases, with 13 bases lying between them. Germline V gives CDR1 KGHSH, CDR2 LQKENI. DNA for the CDR3: TGTGCCAGCTCAGATCGGACAGTCGATAATTCACCCCTCCACTTT. Amino acid sequence: CASSDRTVDNSPLHF.

V usage is TRBV10-1 and J usage is TRBJ2-1, with 16 positions matching TRBD2. The CDR3 extends over 20 amino acids. Looked up from germline, CDR1 is WNHNN and CDR2 is SYGVQD (reference sequence). The ends lost 0 bases at V and 2 bases at J; junction bases unmatched: 7. CDR3 amino acids: CASSESGLAGGPFAYNEQFF. The CDR3 bases are TGCGCCAGCAGTGAGTCGGGACTAGCGGGGGGGCCCTTTGCCTACAATGAGCAGTTCTTC.

The chain combines TRBV9 with TRBJ2-2; TRBD2 agrees at 7 bases. V trimming: 4 bases; J trimming: 4 bases; junction bases outside the gene matches: 13. The CDR3 totals 17 residues. Germline-derived CDR1 and CDR2 are SGDLS and YYNGEE. The CDR3 sequence is CASSLSPRLAGTGELFF. The CDR3 coding sequence is TGTGCCAGCAGCCTCTCACCCCGACTAGCAGGCACCGGGGAGCTGTTTTTT.

This rearrangement joins TRBV5-1 to TRBJ1-2; TRBD1 is a possible D gene (5 bases). The CDR3 is 16 residues long. Trimming took 1 base from V and 4 from J, leaving 17 bases between them. The germline gives CDR1 SGHRS, CDR2 YFSETQ. CDR3 residues: CASSLRLGGRIYGYTF. CDR3 nucleotides: TGCGCCAGCAGCTTGCGCTTGGGGGGAAGGATCTATGGCTACACCTTC.

This clone has more than one count but fewer than ten. This chain uses TRBV30 with TRBJ1-2; the match to TRBD1 covers 9 bases. V lost 6 bases and J lost 3; bases outside the gene matches: 8. CDR1 and CDR2 (germline): GTSNPN, SVGIG (reference sequence). The CDR3 sequence is 14 residues long. CDR3 loop: CACPTGGLYYGYTF. In DNA, the CDR3 is TGTGCCTGCCCAACAGGGGGCCTGTACTATGGCTACACCTTC.

This sequence joins TRBV6-5 and TRBJ2-1; 12 positions agree with TRBD2. With V trimmed by 0 bases and J by 8 bases, 5 bases remained unmatched. Germline values: CDR1 MNHEY, CDR2 SVGAGI. CDR3 length equals 16 residues. The CDR3: CASSYSRTSGTYEQFF. The DNA of the CDR3 is TGTGCCAGCAGTTACTCCCGGACTAGCGGGACCTATGAGCAGTTCTTC.

The sample holds a few counts of this clone. This chain joins TRBV30 and TRBJ2-7, with 7 nucleotides matching TRBD1. CDR1 is GTSNPN, CDR2 SVGIG, per germline (reference sequence). V dropped 5 bases and J dropped 6; count of bases not matched to a gene: 10. The CDR3 totals 13 residues. CDR3 loop: CAWGDSPMGEQYF. CDR3 nucleotide sequence: TGTGCCTGGGGGGACAGCCCTATGGGCGAGCAGTACTTC.

The rearrangement uses TRBV28 and TRBJ1-2; 10 bases align to TRBD1. The V and J ends lost 8 bases and 2 bases, in that order; junction bases with no gene match: 5. The length of the CDR3 is 14 residues. Germline CDR1 is MDHEN and CDR2 is SYDVKM. DNA for the CDR3: TGTGCCAGCGGGCTGGACAGGGGGAACTATGGCTACACCTTC. Its translation is CASGLDRGNYGYTF.

This clone was seen a few times. This sequence joins TRBV2 and TRBJ2-7, with D tentatively TRBD2 (5 bases). The CDR3 consists of 15 residues. The V gene lost 4 bases and the J gene lost 0 bases, with 13 bases spanning the gap. Germline values: CDR1 SNHLY, CDR2 FYNNEI. DNA for the CDR3: TGTGCCAGCAGTGGCGACTACCGGGCCTCCTACGAGCAGTACTTC. Translation gives CASSGDYRASYEQYF.

The chain is built from TRBV30 and TRBJ2-5; D unresolved. V gave up 4 bases and J gave up 1 base, with 7 bases separating them. Germline V gene lookup returns CDR1 GTSNPN and CDR2 SVGIG (reference sequence). This CDR3 comprises 12 residues. The DNA of the CDR3 is TGTGCCTGGAATCCGGGCCAAGAGACCCAGTACTTC. Amino acid sequence: CAWNPGQETQYF.

The chain uses TRBV29-1 and TRBJ2-7; D might be TRBD2 (5 bases). Germline values: CDR1 SQVTM, CDR2 ANQGSEA. CDR3 length equals 14 residues. V lost 0 bases and J 3 bases, leaving 12 bases between the germline ends. CDR3 loop: CSVEEGPGNYEQYF. The DNA of the CDR3 is TGCAGCGTTGAAGAAGGACCGGGAAACTACGAGCAGTACTTC.

The V and J genes are TRBV5-1 and TRBJ2-3, with 10 bases lining up with TRBD2. Germline loops: CDR1 SGHRS, CDR2 YFSETQ. Unmatched junction bases numbered 6, after V lost 4 bases and J lost 1 base. CDR3 length: 16 amino acids. The CDR3 DNA sequence: TGCGCCAGCAGCCATGATGGACTAGCGGGCACAGATACGCAGTATTTT. Its translation: CASSHDGLAGTDTQYF.

The chain couples TRBV14 to TRBJ2-4, with no clear D. Per germline, CDR1 SGHDN and CDR2 FVKESK. The CDR3 contains 13 residues. V was shortened by 4 bases and J by 5 bases, with 9 bases between the two germline ends. The DNA of the CDR3 is TGTGCCAGCAGCCCCTATGCGGAAAACATTCAGTACTTC. Protein product: CASSPYAENIQYF.

V gene TRBV6-1 combines with J gene TRBJ1-5; TRBD1 aligns across 9 bases. Germline V gives CDR1 MNHNS, CDR2 SASEGT. The trim removed 6 bases at V and 5 bases at J, leaving 2 bases unmatched. The CDR3 has 13 residues. The CDR3: CASRGQGYQPQHF. Here the CDR3 DNA reads TGTGCCAGCAGGGGACAGGGTTATCAGCCCCAGCATTTT.

The chain uses TRBV6-5 and TRBJ2-7, with 8 positions matching TRBD2. Trimming at V came to 6 bases and at J to 6 bases, leaving 7 bases not matched to a gene. Germline values: CDR1 MNHEY, CDR2 SVGAGI. This CDR3 is 13 amino acids long. The CDR3 here is CASRSGGYGEQYF. The CDR3 region has the DNA TGTGCCAGCAGATCGGGGGGGTATGGCGAGCAGTACTTC.

A note on this clone: Different DNA sequences within this sample yield the same CDR3. This chain links TRBV7-2 with TRBJ2-3, with a tentative D call TRBD2 (6 bases). The CDR3 consists of 14 residues. Trimming took 0 bases from V and 3 from J, leaving 7 bases between them. Germline V gene sequence: CDR1 SGHTA, CDR2 FQGNSA. CDR3 amino acids: CASSLAGGTDTQYF. Here the CDR3 DNA reads TGTGCCAGCAGCTTAGCGGGAGGAACAGATACGCAGTATTTT.

This chain uses TRBV29-1 with TRBJ2-4, with 12 bases lining up with TRBD1. CDR1 is SQVTM and CDR2 is ANQGSEA in the germline V gene. CDR3 length: 15 amino acids. Unmatched junction bases numbered 10, after V lost 5 bases and J lost 8 bases. The CDR3, as DNA: TGCAGCGTTAAGGGACAGGGGGCCCCTGGGGACATTCAGTACTTC. Protein product: CSVKGQGAPGDIQYF.

The chain links TRBV5-1 to TRBJ1-2; 7 bases line up with TRBD1. CDR1 is SGHRS, CDR2 YFSETQ, per germline. The CDR3 has 18 amino acids. After removal of 0 bases from V and 3 bases from J, the junction contained 14 bases not matched to a gene. The CDR3 spells CASSLEPSRTGSYYGYTF. The CDR3 DNA sequence: TGCGCCAGCAGCTTGGAACCATCGAGGACAGGAAGTTACTATGGCTACACCTTC.

CDR3 loop: CASRPAGGALNTEAFF. The CDR3 DNA is TGCGCCAGCAGACCAGCAGGGGGCGCGTTAAACACTGAAGCTTTCTTT. The chain carries TRBV4-1 and TRBJ1-1, with 8 bases matching TRBD1. CDR3 length equals 16 residues. V gave up 6 bases and J gave up 2 bases; unmatched junction bases: 11. Germline V gene sequence: CDR1 MGHRA, CDR2 YSYEKL.

The J gene is TRBJ2-1, the V gene TRBV7-2; D not resolved. There are 12 residues in the CDR3. Germline CDR1 is SGHTA and CDR2 is FQGNSA. V was pared by 5 bases and J by 5 bases, with 7 bases between. CDR3: CASSPQDNEQFF. The DNA for the CDR3 is TGTGCCAGCAGCCCGCAGGACAATGAGCAGTTCTTC.

The chain employs TRBV6-1 and TRBJ2-5, with D possibly being TRBD2 (5 bases). The V end lost 7 bases, the J end lost 4 bases, and 19 bases lay between the germline ends. This CDR3 is 15 amino acids long. The germline gives CDR1 MNHNS, CDR2 SASEGT. Written as DNA, the CDR3 is TGTGCCAGCACCCTCCCGAGGGTAGGAGGAGAGACCCAGTACTTC. Encoded protein: CASTLPRVGGETQYF.

This clone was seen just once. V is TRBV10-1 and J is TRBJ2-5; the D gene is possibly TRBD2 (5 bases). The CDR3 is made up of 13 amino acids. Trimming removed 3 bases from V and 5 bases from J, with 10 bases in between. Germline V gene lookup returns CDR1 WNHNN and CDR2 SYGVQD (reference sequence). The CDR3 DNA reads TGCGCCAGCAGTGAAGGCGGGCCGGAGACCCAGTACTTC. As protein: CASSEGGPETQYF.

This sequence joins TRBV30 and TRBJ1-5; D ambiguous. Trimming cost V 3 bases and J 3 bases, with 21 bases left between them. CDR3 length: 17 residues. Germline assignment: CDR1 GTSNPN and CDR2 SVGIG (reference sequence). CDR3 sequence (DNA): TGTGCCTGGAGCCCTTTCGTGGGAGGGAGACACAATCAGCCCCAGCATTTT. This gives the protein CAWSPFVGGRHNQPQHF.

The J gene is TRBJ2-7, the V gene TRBV5-6; 8 bases map to TRBD2. The CDR3 is 14 amino acids. V was pared by 4 bases and J by 6 bases, with 9 bases of the junction left unmatched. The V gene's germline CDR1 is SGHDT and CDR2 YYEEEE. For the CDR3, the DNA is TGTGCCAGCAGCCCTGGGACTAGATTCTCCGAGCAGTACTTC. Its translation is CASSPGTRFSEQYF. The whole variable domain, remainder taken from reference TRBV5-6 and TRBJ2-7, is DAGVTQSPTHLIKTRGQQVTLRCSPKSGHDTVSWYQQALGQGPQFIFQYYEEEERQRGNFPDRFSGHQFPNYSSELNVNALLLGDSALYLCASSPGTRFSEQYFGPGTRLTVT.

As DNA, the CDR3 is TGTGCCAGTAGTTTCCGTCCCGGGGGAGAGACCCAGTACTTC. Protein product: CASSFRPGGETQYF. The V call is TRBV19, the J call TRBJ2-5, with a tentative D call TRBD2 (6 bases). CDR1 is LNHDA, CDR2 SQIVND, per germline (reference sequence). The CDR3 loop spans 14 amino acids. Trimming removed 5 bases at V and 4 bases at J, with 14 bases between.

The rearrangement links TRBV11-3 to TRBJ1-2, with D tentatively TRBD1 (6 bases). The V gene lost 5 bases and the J gene lost 6 bases, with 16 bases spanning the gap. Germline-derived CDR1 and CDR2 are SGHNT and YENEEA. This CDR3 is built from 14 residues. The CDR3 protein is CASSLTYRENGYTF. The CDR3 DNA sequence: TGTGCCAGCAGCCTTACCTACAGGGAGAATGGCTACACCTTC.

The gene calls are TRBV6-5 and TRBJ2-5, with D hard to call. With 2 bases removed from V and 2 bases from J, the gap between germline ends came to 6 bases. Germline V gives CDR1 MNHEY, CDR2 SVGAGI. CDR3 size: 13 residues. The chain's CDR3 is CASSYDSQETQYF. Here the CDR3 DNA reads TGTGCCAGCAGTTACGACTCACAAGAGACCCAGTACTTC.

CDR3 loop: CASSAGTGVQPQHF. CDR3 nucleotides: TGCGCCAGCAGCGCCGGGACAGGCGTCCAGCCCCAGCATTTT. The V call is TRBV5-1, the J call TRBJ1-5; 8 bases match TRBD1. The CDR3 has 14 residues. Germline-derived CDR1 and CDR2 are SGHRS and YFSETQ. V lost 4 bases, J lost 7 bases, and 7 bases stayed unmatched. Using reference TRBV5-1 and TRBJ1-5 for the parts outside the CDR3, the full variable domain is KAGVTQTPRYLIKTRGQQVTLSCSPISGHRSVSWYQQTPGQGLQFLFEYFSETQRNKGNFPGRFSGRQFSNSRSEMNVSTLELGDSALYLCASSAGTGVQPQHFGDGTRLSIL.

This chain joins TRBV30 and TRBJ2-1; D perhaps matches TRBD2 (5 bases). CDR1 and CDR2 (germline): GTSNPN, SVGIG (reference sequence). V was pared by 0 bases and J by 4 bases, with 7 bases between. There are 13 residues in the CDR3. CDR3 bases: TGTGCCTGGAGTGTAAGCGGATACAATGAGCAGTTCTTC. Encoded protein: CAWSVSGYNEQFF.

V usage is TRBV28 and J usage is TRBJ1-2, with 7 bases aligning to TRBD1. V was pared by 6 bases and J by 0 bases, with 10 bases of the junction left unmatched. CDR3 length equals 16 residues. Per the germline V gene, CDR1 is MDHEN and CDR2 is SYDVKM. The CDR3 spells CASRETGYLANYGYTF. DNA of the CDR3: TGTGCCAGCAGGGAGACAGGGTACTTAGCTAACTATGGCTACACCTTC.

The chain uses TRBV19 and TRBJ2-7; 11 bases are shared with TRBD1. The CDR3 runs to 16 residues. CDR1 and CDR2 (germline): LNHDA, SQIVND (reference sequence). V gave up 5 bases and J gave up 6 bases; unmatched junction bases: 12. The CDR3, as DNA: TGTGCCAGTAGTTCTCGATCGGACAGGGGGCAGGTCGAGCAGTACTTC. As protein: CASSSRSDRGQVEQYF.

A single count supports this clone. The junction differs from germline at one of its ends, possibly a read error. The chain joins TRBV5-4 to TRBJ2-7; possible D gene TRBD2, 6 bases. The CDR3 is 13 residues long. CDR1 SGHNT and CDR2 YYREEE come from the germline V gene (reference sequence). The CDR3 loop reads CASSLFTMQGLHF. The CDR3 bases are TGTGCCAGCAGCTTATTCACCATGCAGGGACTCCACTTC.